This TCR beta chain was observed in a study of T-cell memory formation after mild COVID-19. The wider study: TCR clusters showed largely donor specificity. General study findings and limits: Contracting CD4+ clones were located mainly in CM and EM, and CD8+ clones in EMRA. Day 15 to 85 contracting clones showed balanced CD4/CD8; day 15 to 37 expanders favored CD4+.

This clonotype was observed a handful of times. The antigen is unknown. 5'RACE with constant-segment primers built TCRalpha and TCRbeta cDNA libraries with UMIs. TCRdb itself ran the 5' RACE reads through MiXCR, one entry per CDR3 protein. The sample lists fewer than 650,000 distinct CDR3 sequences, about 20% occurring once. CDR3 size: 15 residues. J was trimmed by 4 bases and V by 4 bases; bases with no gene match: 6. The germline V gene encodes CDR1 SGDLS and CDR2 YYNGEE. The specimen was PBMCs or a T cell subset sorted from them (not recorded which). This receptor was taken from an adult woman who had mild COVID-19 (a few samples of this study predate the infection). Cell type and time point are not known. This chain links TRBV9 with TRBJ1-1; 11 nucleotides align to TRBD1. This CDR3 is CASSRTGGSPTEAFF. CDR3 nucleotide sequence: TGTGCCAGCAGCCGGACAGGGGGCTCCCCCACTGAAGCTTTCTTT.